The 25 T cell receptor beta chains below come from one sample, sequenced in a study of long-term antiretroviral therapy in people with HIV. immunoSEQ v3.0 was run at survey level. The repertoire was sequenced with immunoSEQ multiplex PCR; TCRdb's copy has only in-frame clones and lacks some. The table has around 15,000 clones, about 94% seen once; the top ten hold around 4.3%. The sequencing used unsorted PBMCs, collected 6 to 6.5 years after starting antiretroviral therapy. Receptors originate from a woman aged 45 to 65 with HIV.

The V gene is TRBV4-3, the J gene TRBJ1-1; 10 bases line up with TRBD1. V lost 4 bases and J lost 0; bases outside the gene matches: 5. This CDR3 has 16 residues. The germline V gene has CDR1 LGHNA and CDR2 YSLEER. CDR3 DNA sequence: TGCGCCAGCAGCCCCGGACAGGGGGACATGAACACTGAAGCTTTCTTT. Translation: CASSPGQGDMNTEAFF.

The chain has TRBV6-6 and TRBJ2-1; D remains unclear. Germline lookup yields CDR1 MNHNY and CDR2 SVGAGI (reference sequence). The CDR3 has 12 amino acids. Trimming shortened V by 3 bases and J by 8 bases, and 8 bases separated the two germline ends. The CDR3, as DNA: TGTGCCAGCAGTTATCTATATTATGAGCAGTTCTTC. This gives the protein CASSYLYYEQFF.

V and J are TRBV7-9 and TRBJ1-1; D call uncertain. Between the trimmed V and J ends, which lost 5 bases and 1 base, there was a span of 14 bases. The CDR3 extends over 15 amino acids. Germline CDR1 SEHNR, CDR2 FQNEAQ (reference sequence). In DNA, the CDR3 is TGTGCCAGCAGCGCGATGCTGGGCGAGAACACTGAAGCTTTCTTT. It translates to CASSAMLGENTEAFF.

The chain is built from TRBV7-6 and TRBJ2-3, with D unresolved. V was shortened by 2 bases and J by 5 bases, with 5 bases between the two germline ends. Per the germline V gene, CDR1 is SGHVS and CDR2 is FNYEAQ. The CDR3 length is 12 residues. The CDR3 reads CASSLYGDTQYF. The DNA of the CDR3 is TGTGCCAGCAGCTTATATGGAGATACGCAGTATTTT.

The chain uses TRBV11-3 and TRBJ2-7; D is uncertain. V shed 0 bases and J shed 5 bases, with 5 bases lying between them. Germline V gene data show CDR1 as SGHNT and CDR2 as YENEEA. The CDR3 is 12 residues long. As DNA, the CDR3 is TGTGCCAGCAGCTTAGATCAGGACGAGCAGTACTTC. It translates to CASSLDQDEQYF.

The chain couples TRBV28 to TRBJ2-7; D is undetermined. Per germline, CDR1 MDHEN and CDR2 SYDVKM. The CDR3 has 14 amino acids. Trimming removed 3 bases at V and 6 bases at J, with 15 bases between. CDR3 protein: CASSLVASPTEQYF. In nucleotides, the CDR3 is TGTGCCAGCAGTTTGGTGGCTTCCCCAACCGAGCAGTACTTC.

The chain links TRBV4-2 to TRBJ2-2; 7 bases are shared with TRBD2. The germline V gene encodes CDR1 LGHNA and CDR2 YNFKEQ. Germline trimming cut 0 bases from V and 6 bases from J; bases unmatched to any gene: 7. CDR3 length equals 16 residues. CDR3 nucleotides: TGTGCCAGCAGCCAAGATGGGGCGGGAGAGGCCGGGGAGCTGTTTTTT. It yields the protein CASSQDGAGEAGELFF.

J is TRBJ1-1 and V is TRBV2; the D gene is possibly TRBD1 (5 bases). Germline V gives CDR1 SNHLY, CDR2 FYNNEI. CDR3 length equals 13 residues. V shed 4 bases and J shed 1 base, with 7 bases lying between them. CDR3 residues: CASSVQENTEAFF. The CDR3 nucleotides are TGTGCCAGCAGTGTACAGGAGAACACTGAAGCTTTCTTT. Supplemented by reference TRBV2 and TRBJ1-1, the full variable domain reads EPEVTQTPSHQVTQMGQEVILRCVPISNHLYFYWYRQILGQKVEFLVSFYNNEISEKSEIFDDQFSVERPDGSNFTLKIRSTKLEDSAMYFCASSVQENTEAFFGQGTRLTVV.

The chain employs TRBV6-5 and TRBJ1-3, with D possibly being TRBD1 (5 bases). The CDR3 has 15 residues. Per germline, CDR1 MNHEY and CDR2 SVGAGI. V lost 5 bases, J lost 4 bases, and 15 bases lay in between. The CDR3 sequence is CASSPQGSGGNTIYF. CDR3 DNA sequence: TGTGCCAGCAGTCCTCAGGGTTCAGGAGGAAACACCATATATTTT.

The CDR3 region has the DNA TGTGCCAGCAGTTACTCGGAGAGGGGTGAGCAGTTCTTC. This gives the protein CASSYSERGEQFF. This chain connects TRBV6-5 to TRBJ2-1, with D perhaps matching TRBD1 or TRBD2 (5 bases each). The CDR3 runs 13 residues. Deletions cut 0 bases from V and 9 bases from J, with 9 bases between. The germline CDR1 and CDR2 sequences are MNHEY and SVGAGI.

The genes are TRBV7-2 and TRBJ2-5; 8 positions match TRBD1. Germline values: CDR1 SGHTA, CDR2 FQGNSA. The CDR3 is made up of 14 amino acids. V lost 5 bases and J lost 2; bases outside the gene matches: 4. CDR3 nucleotides: TGTGCCAGCAGCAAGACAGGGGTTCAAGAGACCCAGTACTTC. Encoded protein: CASSKTGVQETQYF. The full variable domain, with the rest looked up from reference TRBV7-2 and TRBJ2-5, is GAGVSQSPSNKVTEKGKDVELRCDPISGHTALYWYRQSLGQGLEFLIYFQGNSAPDKSGLPSDRFSAERTGGSVSTLTIQRTQQEDSAVYLCASSKTGVQETQYFGPGTRLLVL.

The chain recombines TRBV28 with TRBJ2-7; the D gene is possibly TRBD1 (6 bases). Germline assignment: CDR1 MDHEN and CDR2 SYDVKM. This CDR3 contains 13 residues. Trimming cost V 7 bases and J 6 bases, with 16 bases left between them. The CDR3 region has the DNA TGTGCCAGCACCGCGCAGGGGTTCGCCGAGCAGTACTTC. It is translated as CASTAQGFAEQYF.

The V call is TRBV27, the J call TRBJ2-3, with 8 nucleotides matching TRBD2. Germline V gene lookup returns CDR1 MNHEY and CDR2 SMNVEV (reference sequence). Trimming at V came to 6 bases and at J to 2 bases, leaving 10 bases not matched to a gene. The CDR3 extends over 16 amino acids. In DNA form, the CDR3 reads TGTGCCAGCAGGAAACCAACTAGCGGAGTCACAGATACGCAGTATTTT. Its translation: CASRKPTSGVTDTQYF.

The chain joins TRBV6-1 to TRBJ2-7; D is perhaps TRBD2 (6 bases). Trimming removed 8 bases at V and 3 bases at J, with 11 bases between. CDR1 and CDR2 from the germline V gene are MNHNS and SASEGT. This CDR3 is 12 amino acids long. The CDR3 loop is CASEGLVYEQYF. CDR3 DNA: TGTGCCAGCGAGGGACTGGTCTACGAGCAGTACTTC.

This chain joins TRBV6-1 and TRBJ1-2; 9 nucleotides match TRBD1. The CDR3 extends over 11 amino acids. The germline gives CDR1 MNHNS, CDR2 SASEGT. V gave up 10 bases and J gave up 8 bases; unmatched junction bases: 5. CDR3 DNA sequence: TGTGCCACCCGACAGGGGGGAGGCTACACCTTC. It translates to CATRQGGGYTF.

This chain links TRBV29-1 with TRBJ2-3, with 8 bases matching TRBD2. Germline values: CDR1 SQVTM, CDR2 ANQGSEA. The junction had 2 bases not matched to a gene; V was cut back by 3 bases and J by 3 bases. The CDR3 extends over 13 amino acids. CDR3 nucleotide sequence: TGCAGCGTTGAGGGGACTAGGACAGATACGCAGTATTTT. It codes for CSVEGTRTDTQYF.

V usage is TRBV2 and J usage is TRBJ2-1, with D possibly being TRBD2 (6 bases). Germline lookup yields CDR1 SNHLY and CDR2 FYNNEI. This CDR3 region has 15 residues. V lost 6 bases and J 0 bases, leaving 12 bases between the germline ends. CDR3 bases: TGTGCCAGCAGCCGGGACTTGAGCTCCTACAATGAGCAGTTCTTC. Encoded protein: CASSRDLSSYNEQFF. Supplemented by reference TRBV2 and TRBJ2-1, the full variable domain reads EPEVTQTPSHQVTQMGQEVILRCVPISNHLYFYWYRQILGQKVEFLVSFYNNEISEKSEIFDDQFSVERPDGSNFTLKIRSTKLEDSAMYFCASSRDLSSYNEQFFGPGTRLTVL.

The V gene is TRBV7-9, the J gene TRBJ1-5, with a possible D match to TRBD1 (6 bases). V lost 5 bases and J 3 bases, leaving 8 bases between the germline ends. CDR1 and CDR2 from the germline V gene are SEHNR and FQNEAQ (reference sequence). The CDR3 consists of 13 residues. CDR3 nucleotides: TGTGCCAGCAGCGGACAGTCCAATCAGCCCCAGCATTTT. It yields the protein CASSGQSNQPQHF.

This chain joins TRBV4-1 and TRBJ2-2; 10 bases are shared with TRBD2. Per germline, CDR1 MGHRA and CDR2 YSYEKL. The CDR3 has 15 amino acids. The ends lost 0 bases at V and 10 bases at J; junction bases unmatched: 5. The CDR3 bases are TGCGCCAGCAGCCAAGATGCTAGCGGGAGAGAGGAGCTGTTTTTT. Protein sequence: CASSQDASGREELFF.

The chain links TRBV6-6 to TRBJ2-3; tentatively, D is TRBD1 (6 bases). With 1 base removed from V and 13 bases from J, the gap between germline ends came to 9 bases. Germline CDR1 is MNHNY and CDR2 is SVGAGI (reference sequence). The CDR3 runs to 11 residues. The CDR3 spells CASSYLQGEYF. CDR3 sequence (DNA): TGTGCCAGCAGTTACTTACAGGGAGAGTATTTT.

The chain combines TRBV5-6 with TRBJ2-1; 8 bases map to TRBD2. The CDR3 runs 16 residues. Germline CDR1 SGHDT, CDR2 YYEEEE. The trim removed 1 base at V and 0 bases at J, leaving 3 bases unmatched. The CDR3 loop is CASSLRGGSSYNEQFF. CDR3 DNA sequence: TGTGCCAGCAGCTTGCGCGGGGGGAGCTCCTACAATGAGCAGTTCTTC.

CDR3 protein: CSVNRDMTFLAEAFF. The CDR3 DNA follows: TGCAGCGTAAACCGGGACATGACTTTTTTAGCTGAAGCTTTCTTT. The rearrangement links TRBV29-1 to TRBJ1-1; the D gene is possibly TRBD1 (6 bases). CDR1 and CDR2 from the germline V gene are SQVTM and ANQGSEA. Trimming took off 6 bases at V and 6 bases at J, with 23 bases between the two ends. The CDR3 totals 15 residues.

J is TRBJ1-1 and V is TRBV10-3, with 7 positions matching TRBD1. V shed 9 bases, J shed 4 bases, and the junction held 14 bases outside the gene matches. The CDR3 covers 15 residues. Germline values: CDR1 ENHRY, CDR2 SYGVKD. CDR3 region: CAISSSTGISTEAFF. CDR3 DNA: TGTGCCATTTCTTCCTCGACAGGGATAAGCACTGAAGCTTTCTTT.

DNA of the CDR3: TGTGCCAGCAGCTCAAACCCTCCTAACTATGGCTACACCTTC. Its protein product is CASSSNPPNYGYTF. The chain employs TRBV7-9 and TRBJ1-2, with D unresolved. Trimming stripped 4 bases from V and 0 bases from J, with 9 bases between. Germline V gives CDR1 SEHNR, CDR2 FQNEAQ (reference sequence). The CDR3 totals 14 residues.

The chain uses TRBV28 and TRBJ1-2; weak D call: TRBD1 (5 bases). Germline-derived CDR1 and CDR2 are MDHEN and SYDVKM. The CDR3 runs to 14 residues. V lost 3 bases to trimming and J lost 6 bases, with 14 bases between them. CDR3 DNA sequence: TGTGCCAGCAGTTTGGTGCGCCAGGGCAATGGCTACACCTTC. Translated, it gives CASSLVRQGNGYTF.